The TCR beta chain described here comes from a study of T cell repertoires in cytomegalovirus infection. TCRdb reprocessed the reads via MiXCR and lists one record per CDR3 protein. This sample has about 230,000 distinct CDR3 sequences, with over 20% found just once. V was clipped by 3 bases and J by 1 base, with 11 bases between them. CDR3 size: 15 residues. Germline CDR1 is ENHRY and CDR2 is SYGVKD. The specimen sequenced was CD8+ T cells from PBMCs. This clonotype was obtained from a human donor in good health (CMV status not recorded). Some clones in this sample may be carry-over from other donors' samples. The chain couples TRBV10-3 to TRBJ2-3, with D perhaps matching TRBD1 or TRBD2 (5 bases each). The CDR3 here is CAISEGTSGTDTQYF. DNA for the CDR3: TGTGCCATCAGTGAAGGGACCAGTGGCACAGATACGCAGTATTTT.